One sample yielded the 10 T cell receptor beta chains listed below, sequenced in a study of blood T cell repertoires in COVID-19. TCRdb's copy holds only in-frame clones and misses some; the assay was immunoSEQ multiplex PCR. This table holds 200,000 to 250,000 clones, 80% found once. Material: PBMCs or T cells enriched from blood (not recorded which). The receptors here all came from a woman between 40 and 55 years old with acute COVID-19.

This chain connects TRBV5-6 to TRBJ2-5; D perhaps matches TRBD1 (5 bases). The germline gives CDR1 SGHDT, CDR2 YYEEEE. This CDR3 spans 14 amino acids. Trimming took 4 bases from V and 0 from J, leaving 10 bases between them. The DNA for the CDR3 is TGTGCCAGCAGCCTGGACACCAACCAAGAGACCCAGTACTTC. Translation: CASSLDTNQETQYF.

V gene TRBV27 combines with J gene TRBJ1-6; D remains unclear. CDR1 MNHEY and CDR2 SMNVEV come from the germline V gene (reference sequence). The CDR3 has 14 residues. V dropped 1 base and J dropped 7 bases, with 8 bases sitting between them. The CDR3, as DNA: TGTGCCAGCAGTTTATGGGCAGAAAATTCACCCCTCCACTTT. Encoded protein: CASSLWAENSPLHF.

The gene calls are TRBV4-1 and TRBJ1-2, with D perhaps TRBD1 (5 bases). There are 16 residues in the CDR3. Germline V gene sequence: CDR1 MGHRA, CDR2 YSYEKL. Trimming took off 2 bases at V and 8 bases at J, with 21 bases between the two ends. The CDR3 loop reads CASSQSPVPGLSGYTF. DNA for the CDR3: TGCGCCAGCAGCCAATCGCCAGTCCCGGGACTGTCGGGCTACACCTTC.

The rearrangement uses TRBV7-9 and TRBJ2-1; TRBD1 aligns across 9 bases. Trimming at V came to 4 bases and at J to 7 bases, leaving 2 bases not matched to a gene. Looked up from germline, CDR1 is SEHNR and CDR2 is FQNEAQ (reference sequence). The CDR3 has 13 amino acids. The CDR3 DNA sequence: TGTGCCAGCAGCTCCGGGACAGGGAATGAGCAGTTCTTC. This translates into CASSSGTGNEQFF.

The chain carries TRBV5-4 and TRBJ1-2; no firm D call. V dropped 0 bases and J dropped 8 bases, with 11 bases sitting between them. CDR3 length: 13 amino acids. Per germline, CDR1 SGHNT and CDR2 YYREEE (reference sequence). CDR3 nucleotides: TGTGCCAGCAGCTTGGCGGGGAGGGAGGGCTACACCTTC. Translated: CASSLAGREGYTF.

This sequence joins TRBV2 and TRBJ2-2; 12 bases fit TRBD2. CDR1 is SNHLY and CDR2 is FYNNEI in the germline V gene. Trimming cost V 8 bases and J 7 bases; bases outside gene matches: 11. This CDR3 region has 16 residues. CDR3 nucleotide sequence: TGTGCCAGCTCCCGACGGACTAGCGGGACAGACGGGGAGCTGTTTTTT. The encoded protein is CASSRRTSGTDGELFF.

The chain carries TRBV5-1 and TRBJ2-7; D is uncertain. Germline assignment: CDR1 SGHRS and CDR2 YFSETQ. V was clipped by 2 bases and J by 4 bases, with 10 bases between them. This CDR3 has 13 amino acids. CDR3 sequence: CASSFNQAYEQYF. CDR3 bases: TGCGCCAGCAGCTTCAACCAGGCATACGAGCAGTACTTC. The variable domain in full, completed from reference TRBV5-1 and TRBJ2-7, reads KAGVTQTPRYLIKTRGQQVTLSCSPISGHRSVSWYQQTPGQGLQFLFEYFSETQRNKGNFPGRFSGRQFSNSRSEMNVSTLELGDSALYLCASSFNQAYEQYFGPGTRLTVT.

The chain employs TRBV28 and TRBJ2-7; TRBD1 matches 9 bases. The CDR3 spans 13 residues. The germline V gene has CDR1 MDHEN and CDR2 SYDVKM. Trimming at V came to 4 bases and at J to 6 bases, leaving 4 bases not matched to a gene. The DNA of the CDR3 is TGTGCCAGCAGTTCGGGACAGGGACCCGAGCAGTACTTC. Protein product: CASSSGQGPEQYF.

The chain is built from TRBV6-1 and TRBJ1-4, with D possibly being TRBD1 (5 bases). Germline assignment: CDR1 MNHNS and CDR2 SASEGT. The CDR3 covers 16 residues. The ends were cut back, 2 bases at V and 4 bases at J, with 14 bases in the middle. The CDR3 protein is CASSEPRTTINEKLFF. For the CDR3, the DNA is TGTGCCAGCAGTGAACCGCGGACAACCATTAATGAAAAACTGTTTTTT.

The chain joins TRBV11-1 to TRBJ2-2; 9 bases fit TRBD2. From germline, CDR1 is SGHAT and CDR2 FQDESV (reference sequence). V trimming: 5 bases; J trimming: 4 bases; junction bases outside the gene matches: 2. This CDR3 is built from 14 residues. CDR3 amino acids: CASSLSGSTGELFF. CDR3 DNA: TGTGCCAGCAGCCTTAGCGGGAGCACCGGGGAGCTGTTTTTT.